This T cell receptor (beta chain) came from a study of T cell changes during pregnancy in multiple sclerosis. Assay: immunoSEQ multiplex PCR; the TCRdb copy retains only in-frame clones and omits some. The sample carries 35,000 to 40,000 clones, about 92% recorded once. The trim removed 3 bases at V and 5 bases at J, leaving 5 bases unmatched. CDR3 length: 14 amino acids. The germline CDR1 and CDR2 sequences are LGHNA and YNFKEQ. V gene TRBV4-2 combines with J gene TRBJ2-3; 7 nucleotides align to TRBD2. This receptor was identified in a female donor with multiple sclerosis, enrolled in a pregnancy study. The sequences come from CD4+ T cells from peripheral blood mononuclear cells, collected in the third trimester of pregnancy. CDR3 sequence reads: CASSQAGEGDTQYF. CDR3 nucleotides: TGTGCCAGCAGCCAGGCGGGAGAGGGAGATACGCAGTATTTT.